A selection of T cell receptor beta chains follows, all from one sample in a study of regulatory T cells in long-lasting Graves disease. TCRdb processed the multiplex PCR reads anew with MiXCR; each CDR3 protein has one entry. The sample holds 350,000 to 450,000 distinct CDR3 sequences, about 15% seen once. These records were also assigned to another study, of T cells in Graves' hyperthyroidism and ophthalmopathy.

Material: peripheral blood mononuclear cells (PBMCs), obtained at new diagnosis, from a patient treated with antithyroid drugs. These receptors all come from a woman in her twenties or thirties with Graves disease. CDR3s include the opening cysteine and the closing phenylalanine or tryptophan. Fields, in order: D gene, V gene, J gene, clone size, CDR3 DNA, CDR3 protein. The D gene is left open where the match is weak. Clone size appears in some rows only: once, few, many, or a class for an expanded clone.

TRBD1	TRBV7-9	TRBJ2-3	many	TGTGCCAGCAGCTTACCGTGGATTTTAGGGGGCGCAATGAATGATACGCAGTATTTT	CASSLPWILGGAMNDTQYF
NA	TRBV4-1	TRBJ1-4	NA	TGCGCCAGCAGCCAAGAGGGAGGGGCAACTAATGAAAAACTGTTTTTT	CASSQEGGATNEKLFF
TRBD2	TRBV7-2	TRBJ2-5	NA	TGTGCCAGCAGCTTACAAGCGGGATTTATTGAGACCCAGTACTTC	CASSLQAGFIETQYF
NA	TRBV6-1	TRBJ1-5	many	TGTGCCAGCAGTCCCTCCGGGGGGACGGGACAGCCCCAGCATTTT	CASSPSGGTGQPQHF
NA	TRBV2	TRBJ2-4	NA	TGTGCCAGCTACCCATCTGGGTCCGCCGGAGCCAAAAACATTCAGTACTTC	CASYPSGSAGAKNIQYF
NA	TRBV27	TRBJ2-7	few	TGTGCCAGCAGTCCGGCGGGACTCCCGTTTTCCTACGAGCAGTACTTC	CASSPAGLPFSYEQYF
TRBD1	TRBV2	TRBJ1-4	NA	TGTGCCAGCAGTCCTTTTGGGACAGTCAATGAAAAACTGTTTTTT	CASSPFGTVNEKLFF
TRBD1	TRBV2	TRBJ2-2	NA	TGTGCCAGCAGTCAGGACAGGGACACCGGGGAGCTGTTTTTT	CASSQDRDTGELFF
NA	TRBV6-2/TRBV6-3	TRBJ1-2	NA	TGTGCCAGCAGTTTATGGTCTAACTATGGCTACACCTTC	CASSLWSNYGYTF
NA	TRBV5-4	TRBJ1-5	NA	TGTGCCAGCAGCTTGGACGGGGGAAATCAGCCCCAGCATTTT	CASSLDGGNQPQHF
NA	TRBV3-1	TRBJ1-5	many	TGTGCCAGCAGCCAGGCCCATCAGCCCCAGCATTTT	CASSQAHQPQHF
TRBD1	TRBV13	TRBJ2-1	many	TGTGCCAGCAGCTCCACTCTGGGACAGGGCTACAATGAGCAGTTCTTC	CASSSTLGQGYNEQFF
NA	TRBV7-9	TRBJ2-1	many	TGTGCCAGCATCGAGGACCGGAGCTCCTACAATGAGCAGTTCTTC	CASIEDRSSYNEQFF
TRBD1	TRBV5-6	TRBJ1-4	NA	TGTGCCAGCAGCTTCGGACAGGCTTCAACTAGTGAAAAACTGTTTTTT	CASSFGQASTSEKLFF
NA	TRBV19	TRBJ1-3	NA	TGTGCCAGTCGCGATCATCTCTCTGGAAACACCATATATTTT	CASRDHLSGNTIYF
TRBD1	TRBV6-2/TRBV6-3	TRBJ2-1	NA	TGTGCCAGCGGTGAATGGGGGGGACAGGGCTCCTACAATGAGCAGTTCTTC	CASGEWGGQGSYNEQFF
TRBD1	TRBV7-3	TRBJ1-1	many	TGTGCCAGCAGCTCACGACAGGGGGGCCCGGCTGGAGCTTTCTTT	CASSSRQGGPAGAFF
NA	TRBV19	TRBJ2-1	few	TGTGCCAGTAGTGGGGTAGGGGGTGAGCAGTTCTTC	CASSGVGGEQFF
TRBD2	TRBV10-2	TRBJ2-2	few	TGCGCCAGCAGTGAGCTGGGACTAGCCGGCACCGGGGAGCTGTTTTTT	CASSELGLAGTGELFF
NA	TRBV9	TRBJ2-3	few	TGTGCCAGCAGCGTAATAAGCAGTACTAGCACAGATACGCAGTATTTT	CASSVISSTSTDTQYF
NA	TRBV20-1	TRBJ1-2	few	TGCAGTGCTAGAATTAAAGGGTCCCCTAACTATGGCTACACCTTC	CSARIKGSPNYGYTF
TRBD2	TRBV13	TRBJ2-1	many	TGTGCCAGCAGCACAGGGACTAGCGGCAATGAGCAGTTCTTC	CASSTGTSGNEQFF
TRBD2	TRBV15	TRBJ2-1	many	TGTGCCACCAGCAGAGAGGAATGGCGGGAGCCACCCAATGAGCAGTTCTTC	CATSREEWREPPNEQFF
NA	TRBV10-1	TRBJ2-1	many	TGCGCCAGCGGACCCCGTACAGGGAGTGAGCAGTTCTTC	CASGPRTGSEQFF
NA	TRBV5-1	TRBJ2-3	many	TGTGCCAGCAGCTGGCAGGGTACAGATACGCAGTATTTT	CASSWQGTDTQYF
NA	TRBV29-1	TRBJ1-3	few	TGCAGCGGGAGCTCTGGAAACACCATATATTTT	CSGSSGNTIYF
TRBD1	TRBV20-1	TRBJ1-1	NA	TGCAGTGCCCGAGGACAGGGCCTTTACACTGAAGCTTTCTTT	CSARGQGLYTEAFF
TRBD1	TRBV12-3/TRBV12-4	TRBJ2-3	many	TGTGCCAGCAGGGCGGGACAGGGGGCAGATACGCAGTATTTT	CASRAGQGADTQYF
NA	TRBV28	TRBJ1-1	many	TGTGCCAGCAGCTGGCTAACTGAAGCTTTCTTT	CASSWLTEAFF
NA	TRBV5-1	TRBJ2-4	NA	TGCGCCAGCAGCTTGGACGGGGTTCCCGAAAACATTCAGTACTTC	CASSLDGVPENIQYF
TRBD2	TRBV14	TRBJ2-1	NA	TGTGCCAGCAGCCAAGGAGGTAGCGGGACGCGGAATGAGCAGTTCTTC	CASSQGGSGTRNEQFF
TRBD2	TRBV6-2/TRBV6-3	TRBJ2-2	NA	TGTGCCAGCAGTTACGGGGAGGGCAACACCGGGGAGCTGTTTTTT	CASSYGEGNTGELFF
NA	TRBV10-3	TRBJ2-1	many	TGTGCCATCAGTACCCGGGACACCTACAATGAGCAGTTCTTC	CAISTRDTYNEQFF
NA	TRBV10-3	TRBJ1-4	NA	TGTGCCACGGCAGGATCAGAGGGCGTAGAAAAACTGTTTTTT	CATAGSEGVEKLFF
NA	TRBV2	TRBJ2-6	many	TGTGCCAGCAGTGAAAAGAAGCAAGTCTCTGGGGCCAACGTCCTGACTTTC	CASSEKKQVSGANVLTF
NA	TRBV7-2	TRBJ2-2	few	TGTGCCAGCAGGGAGGCCCCCGGGGAGCTGTTTTTT	CASREAPGELFF
TRBD2	TRBV20-1	TRBJ2-7	many	TGCAGTGCTAGGCCCCTAGCGGGGACCTCCTACGAGCAGTACTTC	CSARPLAGTSYEQYF
NA	TRBV11-2	TRBJ2-7	many	TGTGCCAGCACCCTTAATGGGGAAGAGCAGTACTTC	CASTLNGEEQYF
TRBD1	TRBV24-1	TRBJ1-2	many	TGTGCCACCAGTGACCGTGGGACAGGGGTTTATGGCTACACCTTC	CATSDRGTGVYGYTF
NA	TRBV5-1	TRBJ2-1	NA	TGCGCCAGCAGCTTGGCCTCGGGGACTGGTGAGCAGTTCTTC	CASSLASGTGEQFF
TRBD2	TRBV3-1	TRBJ2-1	NA	TGTGCCAGCAGCCGAGAGACTAGCGGGAGCCAAGAGCAGTTCTTC	CASSRETSGSQEQFF
TRBD1	TRBV7-9	TRBJ2-5	many	TGTGCCAGCAGCTTCACACAGGGGGGAGAGACCCAGTACTTC	CASSFTQGGETQYF
NA	TRBV5-1	TRBJ1-3	NA	TGCGCCAGCAGCTTTGGGCAGGCTGGAAACACCATATATTTT	CASSFGQAGNTIYF
TRBD1	TRBV24-1	TRBJ2-7	many	TGTGCCACCAGTGGGACAGGGCTATACGAGCAGTACTTC	CATSGTGLYEQYF
TRBD2	TRBV20-1	TRBJ2-3	NA	TGCAGTGCTAGAGTGGCTAGCGGGTCTCAAGATACGCAGTATTTT	CSARVASGSQDTQYF
NA	TRBV28	TRBJ2-5	many	TGTGCCAGCAGCCCGGGGCGAAGCTACCAAGAGACCCAGTACTTC	CASSPGRSYQETQYF
TRBD1	TRBV27	TRBJ2-5	few	TGTGCCAGCAGTGGGATCGGGACAGGGGTTGAGACCCAGTACTTC	CASSGIGTGVETQYF
NA	TRBV6-1	TRBJ2-2	many	TGTGCCAGTCTCAGGGGCACCGGGGAGCTGTTTTTT	CASLRGTGELFF
TRBD2	TRBV5-6	TRBJ2-7	NA	TGTGCCAGCAGCCCCTCGGGGGGGGCTGGCGAGCAGTACTTC	CASSPSGGAGEQYF
NA	TRBV5-1	TRBJ1-2	few	TGCGCCAGCAGCTTGGGGCCGGGTAGGGTGCAGAACTATGGCTACACCTTC	CASSLGPGRVQNYGYTF
TRBD1	TRBV6-1	TRBJ2-7	few	TGTGCCAGCAGTAGTGCCGGGACAGGGAGGTACGAGCAGTACTTC	CASSSAGTGRYEQYF
NA	TRBV12-3/TRBV12-4	TRBJ1-4	few	TGTGCCAGCAGTCCGGCTCGGGGGCGAGGGGAAAAACTGTTTTTT	CASSPARGRGEKLFF
NA	TRBV15	TRBJ1-5	many	TGTGCCACCAGCATCACGCGGGATAGCAATCAGCCCCAGCATTTT	CATSITRDSNQPQHF
TRBD2	TRBV20-1	TRBJ2-5	many	TGCAGTGCTAGTGAACCCGGGACTAGCGGGAGCCAAGAGGCCCAGTACTTC	CSASEPGTSGSQEAQYF